This TCR beta chain was obtained from a study of T cells after yellow fever vaccination (dated by TCRdb to the late 2010s). Background on the whole study: The SMART-Seq v4 Ultra Low Input RNA kit was used to prepare libraries from fractions with low cell numbers. To track T-cell clones before and after primary and booster YFV17D yellow fever vaccination, bulk TCR alpha and beta repertoires were sequenced longitudinally. Two healthy male donors, one aged 18 to 30 and one aged 30 to 40 years, made up the cohort. Blood was collected at multiple timepoints before and after primary and secondary immunization, and bulk PBMC replicates and cell subsets were isolated. Broader findings and caveats from the paper: The study included only two donors, which limits how far the findings can be generalized. The secondary T-cell response was weaker than the primary response but faster, peaking on day 5 instead of day 15. A small share of clonotypes was detected in both CD4 and CD8 compartments, with the overlap likely arising from convergent recombination. Most clones expanded after primary vaccination were re-detected after the booster (96% of CD4 and around nine tenths of CD8), suggesting broad memory maintenance. Because abundant contaminating clonotypes from the bulk population could be contained in FACS-sorted repertoires, computational filtering was required.

The sample's treatment or condition label, decoded: live attenuated yellow fever vaccine strain. A standard Ficoll-Paque protocol was used to isolate PBMCs from peripheral blood. Dynabeads CD4 and CD8 positive selection kits were used to isolate the CD4 and CD8 T-cell fractions. RNA was extracted with TriZol from bulk PBMCs, CD4 and CD8 fractions, and dextramer-positive and dextramer-negative fractions. Inclusive of the bounding cysteine and phenylalanine, the CDR3 is 13 residues long. The only DNA kept is the CDR3, 39 bases in frame from the first base. V loses 4 bases, J loses 9 bases, and the germline ends lie 13 bases apart. Synthesis of TCR cDNA relied on 5'RACE template switching, a step that introduced a universal primer site along with unique molecular identifiers. Priming of cDNA synthesis was performed from both the TCR alpha and TCR beta constant segments. Library amplification involved two PCR steps, and the second step added sample barcodes and sequencing adapters. Sequencing of libraries was performed on Illumina HiSeq 2500 (2x100 bp) or NovaSeq (2x150 bp). The authors processed their data as follows. MIGEC handled demultiplexing of reads and collapsing into UMI consensus sequences, while MiXCR performed V(D)J alignment. Vaccine-responding clonotypes were defined with edgeR using replicate PBMC samples, requiring FDR below 0.01 and a log2 fold change above 5 up to day 15. CD4 or CD8 identity was assigned to each bulk clonotype according to whether the clonotype was present at higher abundance in the sequenced CD4 repertoire or the sequenced CD8 repertoire. TCRdb trimmed the raw reads at Q25, called clones with MiXCR and kept productive beta chains. Under each unique CDR3 protein, matching rows form one entry showing the most common genes and DNA. TCRdb's processing, not the study's, gives the V and J calls here. This sample is represented by 300,000 or so distinct CDR3 sequences; approximately 12% of them were singletons. The ten largest clones capture roughly 0.5% of the sample.

This clonotype was recorded a few times. Its target antigen remains unknown. Nothing much larger sits one base from this clone, and base qualities are not available. This TCR was sampled from a man between 25 and 39 years old who received the YFV17D yellow fever vaccine. The rearranged segments are TRBV12-3 or TRBV12-4 and TRBJ2-1; the D segment could be TRBD1, given 6 matching bases. Specimen: CD4+ T cells sorted from PBMCs, collected 45 days after the yellow fever booster vaccination. The nucleotide sequence is given as TGTGCCAGCAGTTACAGGGAAGGAGGTGAGCAGTTCTTC. This is translated as CASSYREGGEQFF.